This T cell receptor (beta chain) was profiled in a study of post-analysis software for immune sequencing data (dated by TCRdb to the mid-2010s). The study in broad terms: Recorded disease courses included relapsing-remitting, secondary progressive and progressive-relapsing multiple sclerosis, with some patients lacking subtype annotation. The patient repertoires were compared against approximately ten previously published healthy control repertoires obtained from donors aged roughly 6 to 25 years. A subset of samples was prepared in parallel using single-end sample barcoding, then pooled and co-amplified after Illumina adapter ligation.

Study-wide findings and limitations: When samples were clustered directly using the F measure, samples prepared in the same batch co-clustered strongly, which prompted a batch-effect correction. Significantly higher frequencies in patients than in controls were found for several TRBV segments, including TRBV5-6, TRBV5-1 and TRBV20-1. Significantly lower normalized Chao1 diversity was found in multiple sclerosis patients than in controls, suggesting substantial peripheral T-cell clonal expansion. The control group was slightly older than the multiple sclerosis patient group.

The CDR3 numbers 17 residues from cysteine through phenylalanine. Kept here is only the CDR3 DNA, which spans 51 bases and is read in frame from base 1. The CDR1 and CDR2 encoded by the germline V gene are MNHEY and SVGAGI. For this chain, trimming is 2 bases at the V end and 8 bases at the J end, and the number of junction bases without a gene match is 15. To demonstrate the VDJtools post-analysis software, the study profiled TCR beta repertoires from the peripheral blood of 13 young patients with multiple sclerosis. The multiple sclerosis patients were children and adolescents between roughly 6 and 17 years of age. A word on this clonotype: Its antigen is not yet known. No clone much larger than this one lies a single base away; base qualities are absent.

The library was prepared using PCR. Sequencing instrument: Illumina HiSeq 2500. To reduce PCR and sequencing biases, unique molecular identifiers were built into the TCR beta cDNA libraries. Around 500,000 cDNA molecules were obtained for every 1 to 10 million input T cells, so each molecule roughly corresponded to one T cell. The patient libraries were prepared and sequenced with the same protocol used for the earlier healthy control dataset. Samples belonging to the same batch were prepared together, multiplexed and sequenced on a shared HiSeq lane. The authors processed their data as follows. Raw barcoded reads were processed with MIGEC, discarding single-read molecular identifier groups before consensus assembly and CDR3 extraction. VDJtools was used for post-analysis of the clonotype tables, and diversity was normalized by down-sampling every dataset to the size of the smallest sample. Repertoire overlap clustering matched CDR3 amino acid but not nucleotide sequences to correct batch-related cross-sample contamination. The public reads were run again by TCRdb, first through fastp at Q25 and then through MiXCR, and only productive beta chains were kept. Rows merge per CDR3 protein into single entries with the most common DNA and genes. These V and J calls are TCRdb output, not the study's own analysis. The sample has approximately 460,000 distinct CDR3 sequences on record, over 35% of them singletons. Around an eighth of the sample belongs to the ten largest clones.

The TCR comes from a girl aged 5 to 17 with multiple sclerosis. The rearranged segments are TRBV6-5 and TRBJ2-1, and TRBD2 matches 7 of the central bases. The sequencing sample was made of blood. CDR3 reads: CASSYNPNRMTSHEQFF. The nucleotide sequence reads TGTGCCAGCAGTTACAATCCCAATCGGATGACTAGCCATGAGCAGTTCTTC.